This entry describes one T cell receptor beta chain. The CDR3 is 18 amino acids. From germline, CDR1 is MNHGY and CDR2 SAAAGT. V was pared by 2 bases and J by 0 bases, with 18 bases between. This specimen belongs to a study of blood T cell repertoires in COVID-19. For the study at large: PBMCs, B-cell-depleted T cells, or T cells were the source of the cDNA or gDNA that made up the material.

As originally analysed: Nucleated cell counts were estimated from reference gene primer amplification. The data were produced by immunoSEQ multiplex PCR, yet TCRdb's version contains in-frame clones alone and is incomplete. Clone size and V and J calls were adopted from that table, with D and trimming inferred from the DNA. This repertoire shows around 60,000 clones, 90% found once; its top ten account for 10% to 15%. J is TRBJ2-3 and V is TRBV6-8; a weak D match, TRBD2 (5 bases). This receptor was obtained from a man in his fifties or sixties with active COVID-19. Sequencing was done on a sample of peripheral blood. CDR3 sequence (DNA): TGTGCCAGCAGTTACACCCCGGCGGGCGCCACTAGCACAGATACGCAGTATTTT. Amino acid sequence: CASSYTPAGATSTDTQYF.